This TCR beta chain was identified in a study of blood T cell repertoires in COVID-19. Only in-frame clones appear in the TCRdb table, and some are missing; sequencing was by immunoSEQ multiplex PCR. The repertoire holds 45,000 to 65,000 clones, 80% to 85% seen once, with 10% in the top ten. CDR1 is SGDLS and CDR2 is YYNGEE in the germline V gene. V gave up 0 bases and J gave up 6 bases; unmatched junction bases: 5. The CDR3 is 15 amino acids. Sequencing input: peripheral blood. This TCR derives from a young man with COVID-19, enrolled during active disease. V and J are TRBV9 and TRBJ2-7, with 11 positions matching TRBD2. CDR3 sequence (DNA): TGTGCCAGCAGCGTAGACGGGCTAGCGGGAGGCGAGCAGTACTTC. Encoded protein: CASSVDGLAGGEQYF.